This TCR beta chain was identified during a study of T cells in women clearing cervical HPV infection. The CDR3 is made up of 14 amino acids. Deletions cut 3 bases from V and 1 base from J, with 9 bases between. CDR1 and CDR2 from the germline V gene are MNHNS and SASEGT. Libraries were prepared by immunoSEQ multiplex PCR; TCRdb keeps only in-frame clonotypes and omits some of them. Its clone listing holds under 30,000 clones. In the case of this clone: The read falls 3 residues short of the CDR3 end, and the missing part is taken from the germline J gene.

Sequencing input: blood buffy coat. V and J are TRBV6-1 and TRBJ2-5; D gene unclear. The sequence was collected from a woman aged 18 to 75 with a cervical HPV16 infection that either progressed to CIN3+ or cleared (not recorded which). The CDR3 reads CASSDLAAQETQYF. The CDR3 DNA, read in part, is TGTGCCAGCAGTGACTTAGCAGCCCAAGAGACC.